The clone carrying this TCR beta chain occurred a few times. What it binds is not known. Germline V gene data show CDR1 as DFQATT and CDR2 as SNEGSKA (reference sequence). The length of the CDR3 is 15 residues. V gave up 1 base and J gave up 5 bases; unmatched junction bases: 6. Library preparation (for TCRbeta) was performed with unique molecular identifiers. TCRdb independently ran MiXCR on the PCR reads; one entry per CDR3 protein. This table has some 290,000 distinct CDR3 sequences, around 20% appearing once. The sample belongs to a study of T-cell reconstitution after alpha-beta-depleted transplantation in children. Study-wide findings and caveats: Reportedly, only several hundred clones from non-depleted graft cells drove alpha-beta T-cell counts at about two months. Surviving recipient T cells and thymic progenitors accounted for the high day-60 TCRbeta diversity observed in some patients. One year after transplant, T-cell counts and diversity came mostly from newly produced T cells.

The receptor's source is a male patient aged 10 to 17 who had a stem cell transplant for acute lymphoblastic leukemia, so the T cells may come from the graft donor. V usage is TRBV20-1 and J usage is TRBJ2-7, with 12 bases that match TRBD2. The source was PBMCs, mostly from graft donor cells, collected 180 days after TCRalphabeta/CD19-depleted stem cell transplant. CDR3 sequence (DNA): TGCAGTGCTAGAGTTACTAGCGGGAGGAGGAACGAGCAGTACTTC. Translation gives CSARVTSGRRNEQYF.